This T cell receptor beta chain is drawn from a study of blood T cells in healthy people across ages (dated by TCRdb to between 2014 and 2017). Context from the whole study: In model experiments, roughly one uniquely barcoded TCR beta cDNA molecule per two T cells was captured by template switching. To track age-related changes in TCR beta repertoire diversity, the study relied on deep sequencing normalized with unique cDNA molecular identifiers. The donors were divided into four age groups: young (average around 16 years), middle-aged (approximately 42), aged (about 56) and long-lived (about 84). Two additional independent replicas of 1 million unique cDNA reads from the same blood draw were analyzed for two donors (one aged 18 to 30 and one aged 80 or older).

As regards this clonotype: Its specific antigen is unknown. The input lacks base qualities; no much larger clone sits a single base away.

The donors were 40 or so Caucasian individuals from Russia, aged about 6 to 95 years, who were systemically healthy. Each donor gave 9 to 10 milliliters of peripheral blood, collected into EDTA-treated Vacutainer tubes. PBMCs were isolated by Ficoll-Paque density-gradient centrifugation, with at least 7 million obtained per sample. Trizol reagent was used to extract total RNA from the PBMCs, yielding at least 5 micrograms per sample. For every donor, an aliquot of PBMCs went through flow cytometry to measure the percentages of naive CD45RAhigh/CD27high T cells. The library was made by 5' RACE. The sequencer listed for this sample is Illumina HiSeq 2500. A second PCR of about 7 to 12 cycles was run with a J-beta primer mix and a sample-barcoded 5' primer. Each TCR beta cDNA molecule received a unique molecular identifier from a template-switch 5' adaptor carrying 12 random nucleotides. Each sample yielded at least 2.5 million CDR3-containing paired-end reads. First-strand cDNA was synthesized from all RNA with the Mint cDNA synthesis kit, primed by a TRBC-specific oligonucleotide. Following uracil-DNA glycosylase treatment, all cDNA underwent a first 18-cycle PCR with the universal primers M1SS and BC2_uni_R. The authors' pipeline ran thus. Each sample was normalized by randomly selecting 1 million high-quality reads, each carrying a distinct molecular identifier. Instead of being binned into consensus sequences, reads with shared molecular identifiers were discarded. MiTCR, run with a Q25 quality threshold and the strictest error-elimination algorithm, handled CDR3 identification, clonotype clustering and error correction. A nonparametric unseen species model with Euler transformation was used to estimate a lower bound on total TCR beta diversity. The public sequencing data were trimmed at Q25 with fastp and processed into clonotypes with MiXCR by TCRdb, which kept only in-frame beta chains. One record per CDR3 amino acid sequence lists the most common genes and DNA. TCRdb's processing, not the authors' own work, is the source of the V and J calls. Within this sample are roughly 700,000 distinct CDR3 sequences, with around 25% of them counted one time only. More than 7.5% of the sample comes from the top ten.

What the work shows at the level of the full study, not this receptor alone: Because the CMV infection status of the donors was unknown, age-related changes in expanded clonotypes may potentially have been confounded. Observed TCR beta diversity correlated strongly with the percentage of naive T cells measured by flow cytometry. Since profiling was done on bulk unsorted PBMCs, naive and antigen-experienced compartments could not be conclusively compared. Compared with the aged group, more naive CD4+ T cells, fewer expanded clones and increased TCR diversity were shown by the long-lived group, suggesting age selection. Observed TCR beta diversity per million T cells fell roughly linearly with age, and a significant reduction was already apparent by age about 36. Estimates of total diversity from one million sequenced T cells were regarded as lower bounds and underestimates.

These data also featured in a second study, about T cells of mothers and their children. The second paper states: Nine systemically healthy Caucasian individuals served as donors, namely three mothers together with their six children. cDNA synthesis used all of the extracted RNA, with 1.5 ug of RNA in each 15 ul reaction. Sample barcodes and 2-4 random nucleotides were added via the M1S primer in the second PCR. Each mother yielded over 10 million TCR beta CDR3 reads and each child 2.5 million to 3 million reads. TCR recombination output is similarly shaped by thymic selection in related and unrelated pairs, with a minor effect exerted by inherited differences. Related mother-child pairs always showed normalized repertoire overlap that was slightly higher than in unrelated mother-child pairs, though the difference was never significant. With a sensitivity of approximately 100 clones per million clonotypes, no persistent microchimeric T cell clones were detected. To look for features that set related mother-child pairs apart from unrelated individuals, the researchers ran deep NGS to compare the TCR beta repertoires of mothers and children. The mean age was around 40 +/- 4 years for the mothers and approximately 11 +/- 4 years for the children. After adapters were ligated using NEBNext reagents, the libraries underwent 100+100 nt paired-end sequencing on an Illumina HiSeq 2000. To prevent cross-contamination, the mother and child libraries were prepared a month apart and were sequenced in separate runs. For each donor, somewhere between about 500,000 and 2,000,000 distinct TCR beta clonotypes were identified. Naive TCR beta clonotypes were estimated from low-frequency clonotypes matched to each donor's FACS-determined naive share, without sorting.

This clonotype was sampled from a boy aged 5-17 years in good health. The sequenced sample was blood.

CDR3 loop: CASSLLAGGPDRNEQFF. The DNA reads as follows: TGTGCCAGCAGTTTATTAGCGGGAGGGCCTGATCGGAATGAGCAGTTCTTC. The chain is assembled from TRBV28 and TRBJ2-5; 11 junctional bases match TRBD2. The end of the DNA is better explained by TRBJ2-1, so the J call may be wrong. CDR1 is given as MDHEN and CDR2 as SYDVKM, both from the germline V gene. From cysteine to phenylalanine, the CDR3 is 17 amino acids long. CDR3 DNA is the only sequence kept; it has 51 bases, read in frame from the first base.